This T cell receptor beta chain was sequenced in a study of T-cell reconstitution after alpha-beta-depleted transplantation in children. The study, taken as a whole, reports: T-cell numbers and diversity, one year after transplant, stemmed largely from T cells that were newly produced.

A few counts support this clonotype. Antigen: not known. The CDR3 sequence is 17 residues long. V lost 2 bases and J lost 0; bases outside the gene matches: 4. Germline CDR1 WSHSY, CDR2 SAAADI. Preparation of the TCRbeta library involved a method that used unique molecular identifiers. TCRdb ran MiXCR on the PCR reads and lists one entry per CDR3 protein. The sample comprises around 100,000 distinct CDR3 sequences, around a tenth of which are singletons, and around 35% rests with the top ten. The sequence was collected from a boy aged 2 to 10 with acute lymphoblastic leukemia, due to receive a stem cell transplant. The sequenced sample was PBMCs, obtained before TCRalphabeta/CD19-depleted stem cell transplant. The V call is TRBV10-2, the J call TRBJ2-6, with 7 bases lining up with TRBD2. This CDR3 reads CASSEPGRGSGANVLTF. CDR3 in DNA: TGCGCCAGCAGTGAGCCAGGGAGGGGCTCTGGGGCCAACGTCCTGACTTTC.